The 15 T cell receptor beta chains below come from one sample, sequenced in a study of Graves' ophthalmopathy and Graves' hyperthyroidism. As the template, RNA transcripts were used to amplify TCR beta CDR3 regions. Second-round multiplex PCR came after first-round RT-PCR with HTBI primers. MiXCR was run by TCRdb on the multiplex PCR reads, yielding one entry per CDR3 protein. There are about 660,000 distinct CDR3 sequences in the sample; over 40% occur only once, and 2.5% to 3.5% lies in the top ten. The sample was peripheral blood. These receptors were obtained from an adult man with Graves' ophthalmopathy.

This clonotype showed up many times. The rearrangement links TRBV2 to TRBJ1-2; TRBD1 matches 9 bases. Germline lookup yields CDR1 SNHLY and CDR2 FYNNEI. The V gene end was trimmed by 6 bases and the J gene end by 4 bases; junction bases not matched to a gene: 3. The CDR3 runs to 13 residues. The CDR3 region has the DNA TGTGCCAGCAGAACAGGGGGCACCTATGGCTACACCTTC. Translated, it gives CASRTGGTYGYTF.

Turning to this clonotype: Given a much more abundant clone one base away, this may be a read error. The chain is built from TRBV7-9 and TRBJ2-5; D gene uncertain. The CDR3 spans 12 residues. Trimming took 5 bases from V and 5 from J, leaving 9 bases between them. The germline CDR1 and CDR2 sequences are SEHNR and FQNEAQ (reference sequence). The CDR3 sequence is CASSLRLETQYF. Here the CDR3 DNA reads TGTGCCAGCAGCCTAAGACTGGAGACCCAGTACTTC.

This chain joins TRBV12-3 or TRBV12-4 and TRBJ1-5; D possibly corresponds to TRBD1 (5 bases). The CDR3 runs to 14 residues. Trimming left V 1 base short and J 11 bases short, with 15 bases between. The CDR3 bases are TGTGCCAGCAGTTTAGATGGGTTGGGGGAGACCCAGCATTTT. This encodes CASSLDGLGETQHF.

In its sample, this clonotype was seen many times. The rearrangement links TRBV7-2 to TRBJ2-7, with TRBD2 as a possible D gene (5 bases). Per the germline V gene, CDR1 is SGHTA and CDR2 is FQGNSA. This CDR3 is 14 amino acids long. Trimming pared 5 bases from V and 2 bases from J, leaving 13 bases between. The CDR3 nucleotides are TGTGCCAGCAGCGTAAGCGGAGGAACCTACGAGCAGTACTTC. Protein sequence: CASSVSGGTYEQYF.

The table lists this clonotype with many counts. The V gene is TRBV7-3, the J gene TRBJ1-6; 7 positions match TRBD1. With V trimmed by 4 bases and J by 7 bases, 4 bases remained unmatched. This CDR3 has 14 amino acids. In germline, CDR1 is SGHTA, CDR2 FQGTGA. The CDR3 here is CASSWGQQNSPLHF. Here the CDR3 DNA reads TGTGCCAGCAGCTGGGGACAGCAAAATTCACCCCTCCACTTT. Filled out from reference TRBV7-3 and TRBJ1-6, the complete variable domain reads GAGVSQTPSNKVTEKGKYVELRCDPISGHTALYWYRQSLGQGPEFLIYFQGTGAADDSGLPNDRFFAVRPEGSVSTLKIQRTERGDSAVYLCASSWGQQNSPLHFGNGTRLTVT.

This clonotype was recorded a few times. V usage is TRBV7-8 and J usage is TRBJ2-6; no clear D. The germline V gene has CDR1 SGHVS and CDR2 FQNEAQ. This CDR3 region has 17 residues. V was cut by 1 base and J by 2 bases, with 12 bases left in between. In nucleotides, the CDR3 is TGTGCCAGCAGCTTAGGGGTTGCTGCCCCTGGGGCCAACGTCCTGACTTTC. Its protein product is CASSLGVAAPGANVLTF.

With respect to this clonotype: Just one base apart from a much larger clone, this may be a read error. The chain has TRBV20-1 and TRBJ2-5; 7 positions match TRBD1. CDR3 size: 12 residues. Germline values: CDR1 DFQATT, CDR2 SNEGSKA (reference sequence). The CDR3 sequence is CSAGTEQGTQYF. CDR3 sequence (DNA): TGCAGTGCTGGGACAGAGCAAGGGACCCAGTACTTC.

CDR3 nucleotide sequence: TGTGCCAGCAGAAATACAGGGTCCGGTGAGACCCAGTACTTC. Its translation is CASRNTGSGETQYF. The rearrangement uses TRBV2 and TRBJ2-5; possibly TRBD1 for D (6 bases). V was clipped by 6 bases and J by 5 bases, with 16 bases between them. Looked up from germline, CDR1 is SNHLY and CDR2 is FYNNEI. The CDR3 is 14 residues long.

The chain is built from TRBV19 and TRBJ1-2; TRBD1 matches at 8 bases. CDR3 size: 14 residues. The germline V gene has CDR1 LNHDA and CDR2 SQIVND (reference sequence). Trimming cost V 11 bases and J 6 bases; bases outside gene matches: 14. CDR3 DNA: TGTGCCTGGAGTGGCAGGGGGCGCGGAGATGGCTACACCTTC. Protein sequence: CAWSGRGRGDGYTF.

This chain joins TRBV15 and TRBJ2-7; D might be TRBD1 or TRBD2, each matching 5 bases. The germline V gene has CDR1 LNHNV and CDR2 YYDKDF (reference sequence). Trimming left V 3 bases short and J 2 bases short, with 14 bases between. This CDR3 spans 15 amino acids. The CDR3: CATSSSRDDTYEQYF. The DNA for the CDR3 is TGTGCCACCAGCAGTTCCCGGGACGATACCTACGAGCAGTACTTC.

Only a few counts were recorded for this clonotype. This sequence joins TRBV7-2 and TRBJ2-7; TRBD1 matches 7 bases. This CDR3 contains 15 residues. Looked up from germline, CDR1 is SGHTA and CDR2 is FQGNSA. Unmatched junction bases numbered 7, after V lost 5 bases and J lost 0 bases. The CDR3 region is CASSRGQEPSYEQYF. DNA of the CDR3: TGTGCCAGCAGCCGCGGACAGGAACCCTCCTACGAGCAGTACTTC.

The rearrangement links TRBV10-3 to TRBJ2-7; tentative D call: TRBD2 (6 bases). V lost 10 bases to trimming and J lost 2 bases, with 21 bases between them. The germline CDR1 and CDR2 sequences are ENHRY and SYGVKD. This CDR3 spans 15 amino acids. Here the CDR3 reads CASSKGLADTYEQYF. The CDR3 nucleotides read TGTGCCAGCTCAAAGGGCTTAGCGGACACCTACGAGCAGTACTTC.

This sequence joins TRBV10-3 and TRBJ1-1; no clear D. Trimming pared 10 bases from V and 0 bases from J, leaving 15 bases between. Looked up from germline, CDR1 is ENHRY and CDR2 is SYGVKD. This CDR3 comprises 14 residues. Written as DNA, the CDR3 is TGTGCCACCAGGCCGCTTCCAATGAACACTGAAGCTTTCTTT. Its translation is CATRPLPMNTEAFF.

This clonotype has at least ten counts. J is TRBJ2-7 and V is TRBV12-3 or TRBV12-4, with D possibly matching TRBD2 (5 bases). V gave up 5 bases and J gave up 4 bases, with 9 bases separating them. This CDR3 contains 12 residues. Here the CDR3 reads CASSLSGYEQYF. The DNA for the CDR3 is TGTGCCAGCAGTCTCTCGGGGTACGAGCAGTACTTC.

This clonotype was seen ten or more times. The CDR3 DNA follows: TGCGCCAGCAGCTTGGAGGGAGTACAAGAGACCCAGTACTTC. As protein: CASSLEGVQETQYF. V and J are TRBV5-1 and TRBJ2-5; D possibly corresponds to TRBD2 (5 bases). Germline values: CDR1 SGHRS, CDR2 YFSETQ. CDR3 length: 14 amino acids. V lost 0 bases, J lost 2 bases, and 8 bases lay in between.